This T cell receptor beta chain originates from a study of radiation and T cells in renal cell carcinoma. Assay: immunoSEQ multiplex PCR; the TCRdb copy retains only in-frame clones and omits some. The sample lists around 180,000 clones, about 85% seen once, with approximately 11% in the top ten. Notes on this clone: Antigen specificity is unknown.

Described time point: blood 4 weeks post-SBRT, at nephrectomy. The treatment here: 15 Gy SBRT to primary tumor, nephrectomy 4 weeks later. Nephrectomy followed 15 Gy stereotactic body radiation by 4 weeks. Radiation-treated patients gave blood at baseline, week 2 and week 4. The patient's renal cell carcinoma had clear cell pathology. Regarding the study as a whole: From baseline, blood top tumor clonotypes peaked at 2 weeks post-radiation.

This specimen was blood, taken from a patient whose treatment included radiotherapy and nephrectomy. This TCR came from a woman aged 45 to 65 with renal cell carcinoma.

DNA for the CDR3: TGTGCCAGCAGCCCGGAGGCGGGGCGGGAAGAGACCCAGTACTTC. Translating it yields CASSPEAGREETQYF. This sequence joins TRBV2 and TRBJ2-5; weak D call: TRBD2 (6 bases). Germline V gene data show CDR1 as SNHLY and CDR2 as FYNNEI. Trimming pared 6 bases from V and 3 bases from J, leaving 17 bases between. The CDR3 is 15 amino acids.